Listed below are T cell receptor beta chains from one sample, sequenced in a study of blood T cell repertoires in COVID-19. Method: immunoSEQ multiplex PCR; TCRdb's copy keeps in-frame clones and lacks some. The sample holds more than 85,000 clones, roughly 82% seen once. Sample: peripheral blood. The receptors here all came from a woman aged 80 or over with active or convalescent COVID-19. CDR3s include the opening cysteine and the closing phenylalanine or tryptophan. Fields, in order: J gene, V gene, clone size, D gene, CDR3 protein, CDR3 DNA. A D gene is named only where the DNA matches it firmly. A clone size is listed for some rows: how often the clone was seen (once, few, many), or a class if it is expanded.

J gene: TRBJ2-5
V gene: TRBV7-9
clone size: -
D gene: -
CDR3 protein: CASAWTSAQETQYF
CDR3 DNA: TGTGCCAGCGCCTGGACTTCCGCCCAAGAGACCCAGTACTTC

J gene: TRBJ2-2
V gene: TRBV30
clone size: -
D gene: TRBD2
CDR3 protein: CAWSATSRLGELFF
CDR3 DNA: TGTGCCTGGAGTGCGACTAGCCGGCTCGGGGAGCTGTTTTTT

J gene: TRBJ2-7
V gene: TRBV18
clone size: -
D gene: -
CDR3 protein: CASSPDSSHYEQYF
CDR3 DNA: TGTGCCAGCTCACCGGACTCCTCCCACTACGAGCAGTACTTC

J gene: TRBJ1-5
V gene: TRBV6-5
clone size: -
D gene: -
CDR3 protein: CASSYEASTNQPQHF
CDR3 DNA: TGTGCCAGCAGTTACGAGGCCTCCACCAATCAGCCCCAGCATTTT

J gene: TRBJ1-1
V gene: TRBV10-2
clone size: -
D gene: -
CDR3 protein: CASSRPRGWDTEAFF
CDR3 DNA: TGCGCCAGCAGTAGACCGAGGGGGTGGGACACTGAAGCTTTCTTT

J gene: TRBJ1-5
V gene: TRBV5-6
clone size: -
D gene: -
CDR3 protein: CASSPQGIQPQHF
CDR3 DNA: TGTGCCAGCAGTCCACAGGGCATTCAGCCCCAGCATTTT

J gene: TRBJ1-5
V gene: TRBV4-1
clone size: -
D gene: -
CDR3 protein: CASSQDGGIGNQPQHF
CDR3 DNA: TGCGCCAGCAGCCAAGATGGAGGGATCGGCAATCAGCCCCAGCATTTT

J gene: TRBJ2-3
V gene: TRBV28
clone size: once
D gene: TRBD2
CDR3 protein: CASSLAGEADTQYF
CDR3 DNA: TGTGCCAGCAGTCTAGCGGGAGAAGCAGATACGCAGTATTTT

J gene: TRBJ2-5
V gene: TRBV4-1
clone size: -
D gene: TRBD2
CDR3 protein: CASSHGTTQETQYF
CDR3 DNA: TGCGCCAGCAGCCACGGGACTACACAAGAGACCCAGTACTTC

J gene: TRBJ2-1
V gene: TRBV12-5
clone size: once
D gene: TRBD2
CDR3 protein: CASGKGSERGIRNEQFF
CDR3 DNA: TGTGCTAGTGGTAAGGGGTCTGAGCGGGGGATCCGAAATGAGCAGTTCTTC

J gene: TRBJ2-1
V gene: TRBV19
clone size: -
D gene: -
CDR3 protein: CASSSSRTDEQFF
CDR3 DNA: TGTGCCAGTAGTAGCTCTAGAACCGATGAGCAGTTCTTC

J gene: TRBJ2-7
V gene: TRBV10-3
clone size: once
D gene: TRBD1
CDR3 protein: CAISGDRGVVEQYF
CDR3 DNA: TGTGCCATCAGTGGTGACAGGGGAGTTGTCGAGCAGTACTTC

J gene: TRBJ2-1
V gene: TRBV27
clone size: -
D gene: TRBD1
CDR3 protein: CASGRGLYNEQFF
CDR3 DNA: TGTGCGTCAGGCAGGGGGCTCTACAATGAGCAGTTCTTC